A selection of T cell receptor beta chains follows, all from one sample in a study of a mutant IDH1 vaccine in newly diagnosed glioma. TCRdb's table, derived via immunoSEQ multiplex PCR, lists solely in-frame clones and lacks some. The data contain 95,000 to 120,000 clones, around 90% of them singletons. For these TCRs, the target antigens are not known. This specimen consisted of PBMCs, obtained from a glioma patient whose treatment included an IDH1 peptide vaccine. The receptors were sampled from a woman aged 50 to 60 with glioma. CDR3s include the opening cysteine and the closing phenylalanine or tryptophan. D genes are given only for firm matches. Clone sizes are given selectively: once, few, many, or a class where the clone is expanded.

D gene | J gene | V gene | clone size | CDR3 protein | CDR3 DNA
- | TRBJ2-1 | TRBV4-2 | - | CASSRRGGTHEQFF | TGTGCCAGCAGCCGACGTGGCGGTACCCATGAGCAGTTCTTC
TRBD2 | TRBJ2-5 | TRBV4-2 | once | CASSQDLLNSGRRQTQYF | TGTGCCAGCAGCCAAGATCTCTTGAATAGCGGGAGACGGCAGACCCAGTACTTC
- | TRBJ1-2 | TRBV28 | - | CASSLQGENYGYTF | TGTGCCAGCAGTTTACAGGGAGAAAACTATGGCTACACCTTC
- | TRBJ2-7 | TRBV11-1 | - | CASSLFKVGEADYEQYF | TGTGCCAGCAGCTTATTTAAGGTAGGCGAGGCGGACTACGAGCAGTACTTC
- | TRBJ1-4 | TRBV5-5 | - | CASTSDLNEKLFF | TGTGCCAGCACTTCGGATTTAAATGAAAAACTGTTTTTT
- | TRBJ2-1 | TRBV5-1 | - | CASSLAAVYNEQFF | TGCGCCAGCAGCTTGGCTGCAGTTTACAATGAGCAGTTCTTC
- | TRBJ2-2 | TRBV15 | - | CATSRADGELFF | TGTGCCACCAGCAGAGCGGACGGGGAGCTGTTTTTT
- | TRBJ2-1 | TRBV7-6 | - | CASSLVFGGGEQFF | TGTGCCAGCAGCTTAGTGTTCGGCGGCGGTGAGCAGTTCTTC
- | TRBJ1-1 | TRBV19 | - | CASADPRTRINTEAFF | TGTGCCAGTGCCGACCCTCGGACACGGATTAACACTGAAGCTTTCTTT
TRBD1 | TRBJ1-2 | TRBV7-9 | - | CASSPRTGGYGYTF | TGTGCCAGCAGCCCGCGGACAGGGGGATACGGCTACACCTTC
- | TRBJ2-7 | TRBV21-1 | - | CASNEPPPSGSYEQYF | TGTGCCAGCAACGAACCCCCTCCTAGCGGGTCCTACGAGCAGTACTTC
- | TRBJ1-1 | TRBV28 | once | CASSRGADTEAFF | TGTGCCAGCAGTCGGGGGGCTGACACTGAAGCTTTCTTT
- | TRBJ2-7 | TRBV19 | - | CASSIGSSYEQYF | TGTGCCAGTAGTATCGGCAGCTCCTACGAGCAGTACTTC
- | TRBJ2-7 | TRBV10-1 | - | CASSEGRGLSYEQYF | TGCGCCAGCAGTGAAGGTAGGGGCCTCTCCTACGAGCAGTACTTC
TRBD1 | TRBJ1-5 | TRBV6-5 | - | CASRAGGDQPQHF | TGTGCCAGCAGGGCAGGGGGAGATCAGCCCCAGCATTTT
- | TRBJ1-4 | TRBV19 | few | CASSVPRRVTNEKLFF | TGTGCCAGTAGTGTACCTCGGAGAGTCACTAATGAAAAACTGTTTTTT